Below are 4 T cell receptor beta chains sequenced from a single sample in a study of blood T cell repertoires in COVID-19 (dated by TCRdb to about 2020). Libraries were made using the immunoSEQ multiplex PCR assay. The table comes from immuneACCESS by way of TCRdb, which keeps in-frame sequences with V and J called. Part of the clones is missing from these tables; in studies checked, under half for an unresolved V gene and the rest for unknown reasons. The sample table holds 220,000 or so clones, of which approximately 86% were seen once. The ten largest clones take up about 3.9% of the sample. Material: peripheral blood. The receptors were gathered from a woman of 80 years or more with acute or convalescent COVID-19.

The chain's CDR3 is CASSMDRDRGVTDTQYF. In DNA, the CDR3 is TGTGCCAGCAGCATGGACCGGGACAGGGGAGTTACAGATACGCAGTATTTT. The chain links TRBV5-4 to TRBJ2-3, with 10 bases lining up with TRBD1. This CDR3 is built from 17 residues. Germline trimming cut 4 bases from V and 3 bases from J; bases unmatched to any gene: 11. CDR1 and CDR2 (germline): SGHNT, YYREEE (reference sequence).

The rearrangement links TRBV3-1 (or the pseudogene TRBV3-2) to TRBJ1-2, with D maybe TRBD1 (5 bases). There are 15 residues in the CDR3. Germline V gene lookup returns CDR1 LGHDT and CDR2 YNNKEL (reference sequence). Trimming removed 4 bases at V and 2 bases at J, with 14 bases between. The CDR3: CASSRARESNYGYTF. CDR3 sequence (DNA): TGTGCCAGCAGCCGGGCCAGGGAATCCAACTATGGCTACACCTTC.

This chain's CDR3 is CASSRVSGQGAEGYTF. The CDR3 DNA is TGTGCCAGCAGCCGGGTTTCCGGACAGGGGGCGGAAGGCTACACCTTC. The chain uses TRBV5-6 and TRBJ1-2; TRBD1 matches 11 bases. The V gene end was trimmed by 4 bases and the J gene end by 8 bases; junction bases not matched to a gene: 13. Germline-derived CDR1 and CDR2 are SGHDT and YYEEEE. The CDR3 extends over 16 amino acids.

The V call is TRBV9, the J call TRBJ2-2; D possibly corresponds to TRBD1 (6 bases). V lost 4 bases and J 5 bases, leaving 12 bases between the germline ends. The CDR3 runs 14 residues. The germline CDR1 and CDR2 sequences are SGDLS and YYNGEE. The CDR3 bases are TGTGCCAGCAGCACCCAACAGGGAACCGGGGAGCTGTTTTTT. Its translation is CASSTQQGTGELFF.